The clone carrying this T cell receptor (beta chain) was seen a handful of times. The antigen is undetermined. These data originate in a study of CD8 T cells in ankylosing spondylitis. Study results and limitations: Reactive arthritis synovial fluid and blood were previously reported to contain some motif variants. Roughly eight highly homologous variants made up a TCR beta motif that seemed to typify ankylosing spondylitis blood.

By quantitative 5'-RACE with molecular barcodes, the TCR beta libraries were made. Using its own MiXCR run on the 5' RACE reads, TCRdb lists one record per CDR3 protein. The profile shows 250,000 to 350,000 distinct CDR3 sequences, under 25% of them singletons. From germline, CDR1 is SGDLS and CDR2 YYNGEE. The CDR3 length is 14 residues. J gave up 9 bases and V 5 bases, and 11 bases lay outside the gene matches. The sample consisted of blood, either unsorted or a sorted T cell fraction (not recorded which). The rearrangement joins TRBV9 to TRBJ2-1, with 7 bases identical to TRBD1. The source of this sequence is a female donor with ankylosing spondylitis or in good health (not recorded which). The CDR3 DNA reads TGTGCCAGCAGGCGACAGGGAGCTAACGGTGAGCAGTTCTTC. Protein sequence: CASRRQGANGEQFF.